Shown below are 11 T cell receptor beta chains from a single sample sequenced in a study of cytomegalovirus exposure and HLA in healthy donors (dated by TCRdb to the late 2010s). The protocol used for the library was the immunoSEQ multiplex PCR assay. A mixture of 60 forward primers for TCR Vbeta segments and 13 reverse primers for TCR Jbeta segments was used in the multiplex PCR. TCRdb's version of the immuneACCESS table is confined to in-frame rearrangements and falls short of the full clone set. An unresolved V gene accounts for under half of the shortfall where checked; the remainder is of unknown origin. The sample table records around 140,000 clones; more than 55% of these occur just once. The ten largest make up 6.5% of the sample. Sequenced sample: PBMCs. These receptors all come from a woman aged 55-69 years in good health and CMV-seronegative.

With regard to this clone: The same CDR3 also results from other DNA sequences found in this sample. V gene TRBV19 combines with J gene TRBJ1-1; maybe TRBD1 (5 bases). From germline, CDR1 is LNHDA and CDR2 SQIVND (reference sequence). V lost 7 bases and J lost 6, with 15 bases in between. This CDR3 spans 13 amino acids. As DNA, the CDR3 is TGTGCCAGTACCGCTGATTGGGGCTCTGAAGCTTTCTTT. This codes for CASTADWGSEAFF.

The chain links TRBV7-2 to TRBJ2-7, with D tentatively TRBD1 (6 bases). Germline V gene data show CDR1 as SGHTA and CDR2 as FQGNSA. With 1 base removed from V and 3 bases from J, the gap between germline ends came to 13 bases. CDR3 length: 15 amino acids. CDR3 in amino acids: CASSLEGQGYYEQYF. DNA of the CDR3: TGTGCCAGCAGCTTAGAAGGGCAGGGGTACTACGAGCAGTACTTC.

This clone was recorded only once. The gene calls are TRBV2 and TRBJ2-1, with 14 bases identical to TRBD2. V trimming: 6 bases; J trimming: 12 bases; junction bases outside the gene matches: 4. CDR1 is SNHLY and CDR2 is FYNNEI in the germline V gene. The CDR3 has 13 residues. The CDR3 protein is CASRGTSGRTQFF. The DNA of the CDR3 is TGTGCCAGCAGGGGGACTAGCGGGAGAACGCAGTTCTTC. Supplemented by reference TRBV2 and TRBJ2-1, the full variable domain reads EPEVTQTPSHQVTQMGQEVILRCVPISNHLYFYWYRQILGQKVEFLVSFYNNEISEKSEIFDDQFSVERPDGSNFTLKIRSTKLEDSAMYFCASRGTSGRTQFFGPGTRLTVL.

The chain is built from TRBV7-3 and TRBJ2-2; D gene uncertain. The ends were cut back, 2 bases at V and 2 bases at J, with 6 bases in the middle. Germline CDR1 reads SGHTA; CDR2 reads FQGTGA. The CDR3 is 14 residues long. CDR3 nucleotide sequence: TGTGCCAGCAGCTTACAACAAAACACCGGGGAGCTGTTTTTT. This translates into CASSLQQNTGELFF.

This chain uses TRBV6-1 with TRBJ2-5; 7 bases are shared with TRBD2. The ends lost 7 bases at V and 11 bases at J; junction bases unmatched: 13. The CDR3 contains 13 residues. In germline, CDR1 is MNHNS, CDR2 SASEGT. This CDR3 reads CASIPIGGTVQYF. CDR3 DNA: TGTGCCAGCATCCCCATCGGGGGGACCGTGCAGTACTTC.

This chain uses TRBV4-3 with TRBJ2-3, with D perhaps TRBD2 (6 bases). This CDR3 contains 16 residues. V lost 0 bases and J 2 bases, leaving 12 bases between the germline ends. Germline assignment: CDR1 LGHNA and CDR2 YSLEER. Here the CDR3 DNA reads TGCGCCAGCAGCCAAGATATAGCGGCCTTCACAGATACGCAGTATTTT. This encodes CASSQDIAAFTDTQYF.

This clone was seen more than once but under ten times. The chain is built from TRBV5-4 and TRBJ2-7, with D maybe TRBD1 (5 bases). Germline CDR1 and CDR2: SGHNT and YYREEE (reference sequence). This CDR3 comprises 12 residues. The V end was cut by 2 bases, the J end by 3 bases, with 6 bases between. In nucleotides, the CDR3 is TGTGCCAGCAGCTTAGGGGACTACGAGCAGTACTTC. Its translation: CASSLGDYEQYF.

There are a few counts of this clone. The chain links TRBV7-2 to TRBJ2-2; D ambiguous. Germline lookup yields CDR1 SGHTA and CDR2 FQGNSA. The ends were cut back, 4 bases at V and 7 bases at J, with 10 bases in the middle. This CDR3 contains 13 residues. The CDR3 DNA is TGTGCCAGCAGCTCATTATCGGGCGGGGAGCTGTTTTTT. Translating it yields CASSSLSGGELFF.

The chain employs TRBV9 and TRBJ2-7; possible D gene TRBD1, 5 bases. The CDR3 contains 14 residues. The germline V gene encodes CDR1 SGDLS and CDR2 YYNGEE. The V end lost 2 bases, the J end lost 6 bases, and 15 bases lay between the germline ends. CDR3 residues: CASSVTQGWGEQYF. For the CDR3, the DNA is TGTGCCAGCAGCGTGACCCAGGGATGGGGCGAGCAGTACTTC.

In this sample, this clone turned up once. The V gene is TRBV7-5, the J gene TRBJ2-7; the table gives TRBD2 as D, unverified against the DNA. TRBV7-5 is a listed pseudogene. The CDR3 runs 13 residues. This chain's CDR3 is CVRKLDAGDEQYF. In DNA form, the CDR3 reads TGTGTCAGAAAGTTAGACGCGGGCGACGAGCAGTACTTC.

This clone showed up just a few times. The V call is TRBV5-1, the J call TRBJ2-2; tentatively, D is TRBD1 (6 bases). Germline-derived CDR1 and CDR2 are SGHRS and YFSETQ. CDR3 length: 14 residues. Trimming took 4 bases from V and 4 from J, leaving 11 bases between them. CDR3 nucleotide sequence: TGCGCCAGCAGCCCCGGGACAACCACCGGGGAGCTGTTTTTT. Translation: CASSPGTTTGELFF. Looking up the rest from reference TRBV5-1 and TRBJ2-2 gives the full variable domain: KAGVTQTPRYLIKTRGQQVTLSCSPISGHRSVSWYQQTPGQGLQFLFEYFSETQRNKGNFPGRFSGRQFSNSRSEMNVSTLELGDSALYLCASSPGTTTGELFFGEGSRLTVL.